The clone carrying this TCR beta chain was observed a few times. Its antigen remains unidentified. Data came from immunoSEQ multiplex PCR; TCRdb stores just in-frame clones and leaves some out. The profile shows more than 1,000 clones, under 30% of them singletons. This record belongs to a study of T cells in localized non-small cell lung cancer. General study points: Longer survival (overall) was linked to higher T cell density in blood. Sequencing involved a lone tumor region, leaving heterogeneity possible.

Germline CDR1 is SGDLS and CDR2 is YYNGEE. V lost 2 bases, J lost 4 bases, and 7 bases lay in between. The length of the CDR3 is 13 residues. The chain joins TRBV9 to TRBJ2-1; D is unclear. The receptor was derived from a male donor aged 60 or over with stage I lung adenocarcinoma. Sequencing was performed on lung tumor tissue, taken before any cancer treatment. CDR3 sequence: CASSVTTYNEQFF. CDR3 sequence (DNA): TGTGCCAGCAGCGTCACAACGTACAATGAGCAGTTCTTC.